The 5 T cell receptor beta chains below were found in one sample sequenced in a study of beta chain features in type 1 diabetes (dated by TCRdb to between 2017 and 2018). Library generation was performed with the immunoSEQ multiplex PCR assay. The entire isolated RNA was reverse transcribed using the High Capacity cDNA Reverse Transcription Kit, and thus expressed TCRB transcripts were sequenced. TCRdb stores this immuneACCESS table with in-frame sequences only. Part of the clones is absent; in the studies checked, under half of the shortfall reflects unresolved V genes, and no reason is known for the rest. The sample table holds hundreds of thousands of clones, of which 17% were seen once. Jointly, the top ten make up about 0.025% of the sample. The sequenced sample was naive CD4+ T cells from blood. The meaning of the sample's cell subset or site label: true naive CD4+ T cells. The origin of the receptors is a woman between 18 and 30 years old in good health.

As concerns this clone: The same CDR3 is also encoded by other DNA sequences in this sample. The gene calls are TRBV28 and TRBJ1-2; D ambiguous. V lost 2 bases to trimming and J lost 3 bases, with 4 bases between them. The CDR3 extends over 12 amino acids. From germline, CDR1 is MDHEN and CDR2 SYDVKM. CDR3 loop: CASSLRDYGYTF. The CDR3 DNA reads TGTGCCAGCAGTTTACGGGACTATGGCTACACCTTC.

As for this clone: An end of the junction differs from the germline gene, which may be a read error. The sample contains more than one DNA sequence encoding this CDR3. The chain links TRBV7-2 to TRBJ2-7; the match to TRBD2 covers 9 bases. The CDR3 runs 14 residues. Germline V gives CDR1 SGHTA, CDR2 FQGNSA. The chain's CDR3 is CASSLAGPPYEQYF. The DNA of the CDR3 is TGTGCCAGCAGCCTAGCGGGACCCCCCTACGAGCAGTACTTC.

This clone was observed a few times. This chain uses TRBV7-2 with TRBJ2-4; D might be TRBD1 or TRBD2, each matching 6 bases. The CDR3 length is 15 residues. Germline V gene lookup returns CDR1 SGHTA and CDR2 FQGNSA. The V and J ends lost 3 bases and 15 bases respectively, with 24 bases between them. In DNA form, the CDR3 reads TGTGCCAGCAGCTTCCCGGGGGCGGGACCGGTAGAATTGTACTTC. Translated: CASSFPGAGPVELYF.

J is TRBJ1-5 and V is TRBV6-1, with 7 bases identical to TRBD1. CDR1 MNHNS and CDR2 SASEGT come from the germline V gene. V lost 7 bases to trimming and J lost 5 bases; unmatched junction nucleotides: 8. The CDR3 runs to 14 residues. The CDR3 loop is CASIDRDSYQPQHF. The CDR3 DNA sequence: TGTGCCAGCATCGATCGGGACAGTTATCAGCCCCAGCATTTT.

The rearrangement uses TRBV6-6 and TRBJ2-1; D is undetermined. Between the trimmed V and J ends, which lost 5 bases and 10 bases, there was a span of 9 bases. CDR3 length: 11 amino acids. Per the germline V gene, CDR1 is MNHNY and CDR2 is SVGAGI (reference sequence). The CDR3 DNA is TGTGCCAGCAGTGACCAAACCGAGCAGTTCTTC. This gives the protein CASSDQTEQFF.